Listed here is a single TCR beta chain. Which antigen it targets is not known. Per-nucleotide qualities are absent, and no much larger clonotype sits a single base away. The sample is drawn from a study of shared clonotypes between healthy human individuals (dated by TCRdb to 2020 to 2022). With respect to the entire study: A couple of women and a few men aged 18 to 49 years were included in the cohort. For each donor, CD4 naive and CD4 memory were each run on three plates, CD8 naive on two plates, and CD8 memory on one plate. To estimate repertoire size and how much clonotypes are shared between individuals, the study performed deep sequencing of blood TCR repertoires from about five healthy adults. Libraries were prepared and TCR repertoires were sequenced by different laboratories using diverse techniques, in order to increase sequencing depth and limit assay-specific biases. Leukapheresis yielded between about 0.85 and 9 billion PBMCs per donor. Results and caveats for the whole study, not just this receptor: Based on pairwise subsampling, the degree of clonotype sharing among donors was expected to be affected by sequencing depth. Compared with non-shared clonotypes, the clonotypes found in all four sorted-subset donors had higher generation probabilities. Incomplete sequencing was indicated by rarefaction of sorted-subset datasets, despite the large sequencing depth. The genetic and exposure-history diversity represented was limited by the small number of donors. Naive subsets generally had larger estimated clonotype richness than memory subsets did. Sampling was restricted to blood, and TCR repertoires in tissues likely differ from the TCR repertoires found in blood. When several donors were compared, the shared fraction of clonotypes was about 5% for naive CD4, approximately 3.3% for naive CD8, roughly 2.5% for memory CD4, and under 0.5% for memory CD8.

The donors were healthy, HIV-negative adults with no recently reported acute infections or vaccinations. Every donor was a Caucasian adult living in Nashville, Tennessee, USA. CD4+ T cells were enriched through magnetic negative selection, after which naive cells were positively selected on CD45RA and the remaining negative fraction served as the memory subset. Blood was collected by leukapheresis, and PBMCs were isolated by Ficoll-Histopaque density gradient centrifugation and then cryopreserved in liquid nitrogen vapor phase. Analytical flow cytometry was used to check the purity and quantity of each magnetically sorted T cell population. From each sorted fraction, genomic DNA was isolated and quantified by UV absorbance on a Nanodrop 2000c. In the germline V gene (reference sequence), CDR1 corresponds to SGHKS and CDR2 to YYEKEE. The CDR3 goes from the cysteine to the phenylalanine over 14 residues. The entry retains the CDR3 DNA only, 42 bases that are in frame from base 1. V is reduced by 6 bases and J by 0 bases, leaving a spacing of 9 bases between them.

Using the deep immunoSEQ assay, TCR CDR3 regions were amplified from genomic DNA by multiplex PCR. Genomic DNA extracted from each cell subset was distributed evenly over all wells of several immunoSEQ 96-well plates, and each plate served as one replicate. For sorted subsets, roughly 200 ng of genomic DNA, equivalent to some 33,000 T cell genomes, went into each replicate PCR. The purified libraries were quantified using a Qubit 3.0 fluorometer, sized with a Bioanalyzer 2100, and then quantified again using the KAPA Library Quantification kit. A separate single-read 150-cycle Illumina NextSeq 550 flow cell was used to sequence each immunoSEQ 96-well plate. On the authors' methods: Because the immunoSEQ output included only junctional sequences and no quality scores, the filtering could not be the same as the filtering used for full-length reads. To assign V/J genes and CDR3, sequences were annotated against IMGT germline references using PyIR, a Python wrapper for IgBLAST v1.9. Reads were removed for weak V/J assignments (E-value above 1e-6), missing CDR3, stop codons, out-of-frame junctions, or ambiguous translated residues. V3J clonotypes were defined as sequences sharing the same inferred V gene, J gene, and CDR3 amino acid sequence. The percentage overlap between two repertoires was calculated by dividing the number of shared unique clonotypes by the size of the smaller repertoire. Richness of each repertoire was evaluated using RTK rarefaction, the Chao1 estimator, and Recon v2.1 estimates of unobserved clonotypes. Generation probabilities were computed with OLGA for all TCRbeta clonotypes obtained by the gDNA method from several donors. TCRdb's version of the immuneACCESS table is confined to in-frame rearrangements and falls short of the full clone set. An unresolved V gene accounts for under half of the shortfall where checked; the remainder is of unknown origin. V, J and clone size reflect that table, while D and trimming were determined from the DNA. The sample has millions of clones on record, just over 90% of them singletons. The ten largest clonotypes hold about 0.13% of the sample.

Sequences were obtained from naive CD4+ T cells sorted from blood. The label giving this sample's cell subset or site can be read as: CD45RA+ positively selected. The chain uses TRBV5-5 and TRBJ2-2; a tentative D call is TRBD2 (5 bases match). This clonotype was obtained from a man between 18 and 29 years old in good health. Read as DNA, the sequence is TGTGCCAGCATAGGAGCGGCGAACACCGGGGAGCTGTTTTTT. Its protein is CASIGAANTGELFF.